The rows below give T cell receptor beta chains drawn from one sample of a study of shared clonotypes between healthy human individuals. Profiling relied on immunoSEQ multiplex PCR, and the TCRdb table lists in-frame clones only, not all of them. The table has some 200,000 clones, approximately 61% seen once. Sequenced material: memory CD4+ T cells sorted from blood. These receptors were collected from a young man in good health. Each CDR3 is given with its conserved first and last residue. The D gene is left open where the match is weak. The size field is filled for only some rows; it gives once, few, many or a size class.

d_gene	v_gene	abundance	j_gene	CDR3nt	CDR3aa
TRBD1	TRBV2	.	TRBJ2-6	TGTGCCAGCGCGGGGCGAGGACAGGGATCCTCTGGGGCCAACGTCCTGACTTTC	CASAGRGQGSSGANVLTF
TRBD1	TRBV11-1	.	TRBJ1-2	TGTGCCAGCAGCCCCCGGACAGGGACGGGCTATGGCTACACCTTC	CASSPRTGTGYGYTF
.	TRBV18	few	TRBJ1-3	TGTGCCAGCTCACCAGGCTCTGGAAACACCATATATTTT	CASSPGSGNTIYF
.	TRBV6-5	few	TRBJ1-3	TGTGCCAGCAGTTACCGGTCGGTGGGCCGAAACACCATATATTTT	CASSYRSVGRNTIYF
.	TRBV9	.	TRBJ2-1	TGTGCCAGCACCAATCCGGGACTCCTAGGTGAGCAGTTCTTC	CASTNPGLLGEQFF
TRBD2	TRBV7-9	.	TRBJ2-7	TGTGCCAGCAGCCCCCTAGCGGGAGCACAGTACGAGCAGTACTTC	CASSPLAGAQYEQYF
TRBD1	TRBV19	.	TRBJ2-2	TGTGCCAGTAGTATGTATGCGCAGGGGGCGTTGACCGGGGAGCTGTTTTTT	CASSMYAQGALTGELFF
TRBD1	TRBV7-2	.	TRBJ1-2	TGTGCCAGCAGCTTAGAAGGGACAGCCTATGGCTACACCTTC	CASSLEGTAYGYTF
.	TRBV19	.	TRBJ1-5	TGTGCCACCCGGGGGGTCAATCAGCCCCAGCATTTT	CATRGVNQPQHF
.	TRBV28	.	TRBJ1-2	TGTGCCAGCTCGACGGCAGGGCAGGGCTACACCTTC	CASSTAGQGYTF
TRBD2	TRBV7-9	once	TRBJ2-1	TGTGCCAGCAGCCTAGGACTAGCGTCCTCCTACAATGAGCAGTTCTTC	CASSLGLASSYNEQFF
.	TRBV5-6	.	TRBJ2-3	TGTGCCAGCAGCTTGTACGCAGGAACAGATACGCAGTATTTT	CASSLYAGTDTQYF
TRBD2	TRBV30	.	TRBJ2-1	TGTGCCTGGAGAAGCGGAGCGGGAGGATATGAGCAGTTCTTC	CAWRSGAGGYEQFF
.	TRBV11-2	.	TRBJ2-7	TGTGCCAGCAGCTTCCAGGGGAAGGTTTACGAGCAGTACTTC	CASSFQGKVYEQYF
TRBD1	TRBV15	.	TRBJ2-5	TGTGCCACCAGCAGCGGACAGGGAGGAGAGACCCAGTACTTC	CATSSGQGGETQYF
.	TRBV2	.	TRBJ1-2	TGTGCCAGCAGCCTTAATCCAGGGGACGGCTACACCTTC	CASSLNPGDGYTF
.	TRBV13	.	TRBJ2-7	TGTGCCAGCAGCTTAGTGGGTGAAGACGGCTACGAGCAGTACTTC	CASSLVGEDGYEQYF
TRBD2	TRBV7-2	few	TRBJ2-7	TGTGCCAGCAGCCTGGCGGGAGGAACGGGCGAGCAGTACTTC	CASSLAGGTGEQYF
TRBD1	TRBV29-1	.	TRBJ1-2	TGCAGCGTTGGGGGACAGGGGACGGAAGGCTACACCTTC	CSVGGQGTEGYTF
.	TRBV5-4	.	TRBJ1-1	TGTGCCAGCAGCACCACATCAGGGGTTCTTACTGAAGCTTTCTTT	CASSTTSGVLTEAFF
.	TRBV30	.	TRBJ1-5	TGTGCCTGGAGTGCGGACCACAATCAGCCCCAGCATTTT	CAWSADHNQPQHF
.	TRBV9	.	TRBJ1-3	TGTGCCAGCAGCGGGGCCGTTGGCAGTGCAGGAAACACCATATATTTT	CASSGAVGSAGNTIYF
TRBD1	TRBV19	.	TRBJ1-1	TGTGCCAGTAGTATTTACAGGGGTGTCAACACTGAAGCTTTCTTT	CASSIYRGVNTEAFF
.	TRBV2	few	TRBJ1-3	TGTGCCAGCAGTGGTGGCGCCAGAAGCTCTGGAAACACCATATATTTT	CASSGGARSSGNTIYF
.	TRBV4-1	few	TRBJ2-7	TGCGCCAGCAGCCAGTCACCAGAGAGGCGATACGAGCAGTACTTC	CASSQSPERRYEQYF
.	TRBV6-5	.	TRBJ1-1	TGTGCCAGCAGTTACCGGGGGAGAGGCACTGAAGCTTTCTTT	CASSYRGRGTEAFF
.	TRBV28	few	TRBJ1-3	TGTGCCAGCAGTTTACAGGGACCGAACTCTGGAAACACCATATATTTT	CASSLQGPNSGNTIYF
TRBD2	TRBV29-1	once	TRBJ2-2	TGCAGCGGGAGTAGCGGGAGGGTTGCCGGGGAGCTGTTTTTT	CSGSSGRVAGELFF
TRBD1	TRBV9	.	TRBJ2-1	TGTGCCAGCAGCGTAGGGTTAGGGGGCAGCTCCTACAATGAGCAGTTCTTC	CASSVGLGGSSYNEQFF
TRBD2	TRBV27	few	TRBJ2-1	TGTGCCAGCAGTCCTGGGACTAGCGGGAGATTCTATGAGCAGTTCTTC	CASSPGTSGRFYEQFF
.	TRBV28	.	TRBJ1-1	TGTGCCAGCAGTTTACGGTACACTGAAGCTTTCTTT	CASSLRYTEAFF
.	TRBV7-2	.	TRBJ2-7	TGTGCCAGCAGCTTAGATAGGACAAGGCAGTACTTC	CASSLDRTRQYF
.	TRBV15	.	TRBJ1-1	TGTGCCACCAGCAGAGCGGGGAGCACTGAAGTTTTCTTT	CATSRAGSTEVFF
TRBD2	TRBV2	few	TRBJ2-3	TGTGCCAGCAGTGGGCTAGCGGGCCACCAGACAGATACGCAGTATTTT	CASSGLAGHQTDTQYF
.	TRBV11-2	.	TRBJ2-5	TGTGCCAGCAGCTTAGAAGGAATGTGGGGGGGCAAGACCCAGTACTTC	CASSLEGMWGGKTQYF
.	TRBV29-1	few	TRBJ2-2	TGCAGCGCATCATCAGGGGGGGGGATGACCGGGGAGCTGTTTTTT	CSASSGGGMTGELFF
TRBD2	TRBV5-1	.	TRBJ2-3	TGCGCCAGCAGCTTGGGACTAGCTGGGACAGATACGCAGTATTTT	CASSLGLAGTDTQYF
TRBD2	TRBV5-1	.	TRBJ2-1	TGCGCCAGCAGCCCCACTAGCGGGAGATTTGATGAGCAGTTCTTC	CASSPTSGRFDEQFF
.	TRBV6-5	many	TRBJ2-1	TGTGCCAGCACGAACGGGCCTAAGCAGTTCTTC	CASTNGPKQFF